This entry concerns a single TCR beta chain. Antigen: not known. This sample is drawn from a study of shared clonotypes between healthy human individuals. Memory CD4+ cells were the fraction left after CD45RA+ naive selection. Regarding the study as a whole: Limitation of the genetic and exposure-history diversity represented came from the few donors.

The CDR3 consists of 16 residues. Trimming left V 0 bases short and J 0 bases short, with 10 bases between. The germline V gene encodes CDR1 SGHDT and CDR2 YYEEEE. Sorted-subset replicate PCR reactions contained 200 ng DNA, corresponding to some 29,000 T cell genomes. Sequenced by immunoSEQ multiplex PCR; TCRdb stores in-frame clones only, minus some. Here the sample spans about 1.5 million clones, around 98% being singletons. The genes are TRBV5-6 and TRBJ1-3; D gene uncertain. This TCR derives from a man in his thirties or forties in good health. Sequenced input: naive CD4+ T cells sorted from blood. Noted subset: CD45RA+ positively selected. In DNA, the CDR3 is TGTGCCAGCAGCTTGGGGATCGGGAGCTCTGGAAACACCATATATTTT. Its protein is CASSLGIGSSGNTIYF.